This TCR beta chain was recorded in a study of cytomegalovirus exposure and HLA in healthy donors. General observations from the study: The majority of TCR sequences were rare, yet some public TCRs appeared in many donors. Exclusion applied to some V segments, including TRBV6-2 and TRBV6-3, as they were indistinguishable. Using the classifier, cytomegalovirus status was reportedly diagnosed with high specificity and sensitivity.

Worth noting for this clone: Its antigen is not identified.

Vbeta (60) and Jbeta (13) primers were used in the PCR. The data were produced by immunoSEQ multiplex PCR, yet TCRdb's version contains in-frame clones alone and is incomplete. Of some 200,000 clones listed, more than 60% were seen once; the top ten hold 0.22%. Donors showed nominal health when sampled, although they likely had unrecorded immune exposures. The CDR3 is 12 amino acids. The ends were cut back, 6 bases at V and 2 bases at J, with 11 bases in the middle. Germline V lookup: CDR1 SQVTM, CDR2 ANQGSEA. Sequencing was carried out using PBMCs. This sequence was found in a girl aged 2 to 10 in good health and CMV-seronegative. The chain carries TRBV29-1 and TRBJ2-7; D possibly corresponds to TRBD2 (6 bases). The CDR3 DNA reads TGCAGCGTCCGGCGGGGCCCCTACGAGCAGTACTTC. This codes for CSVRRGPYEQYF.